This T cell receptor beta chain was identified in a study of blood T cell repertoires in COVID-19. The wider study: Nucleic acid was either cDNA or gDNA, and it came from T cells, B-cell-depleted T cells, or PBMCs.

TCRdb's copy holds only in-frame clones and misses some; the assay was immunoSEQ multiplex PCR. The repertoire holds some 100,000 clones, with around 90% as singletons. The CDR3 has 16 residues. The V gene's germline CDR1 is MDHEN and CDR2 SYDVKM. Trimming left V 2 bases short and J 5 bases short, with 18 bases between. Material: peripheral blood. The V gene is TRBV28, the J gene TRBJ2-5; perhaps TRBD1 as D (6 bases). This TCR came from a human donor in a cohort sampled during active COVID-19. The CDR3 sequence: CASSLKFQGRRETQYF. The CDR3, as DNA: TGTGCCAGCAGTTTAAAGTTTCAGGGGCGGAGGGAGACCCAGTACTTC.